The 16 T cell receptor beta chains listed next were all sequenced from one sample in a study of T-cell reconstitution after alpha-beta-depleted transplantation in children listed by TCRdb under 2016. The sample's treatment or condition label, decoded: allogeneic hematopoietic cell transplantation with graft depleted of TCRalphabeta T cells and CD19 B cells. Library method: PCR. TCRdb shows the sequencer as Illumina HiSeq 2500. TCR libraries were prepared with molecular barcoding, using unique molecular identifiers to normalize TCRbeta repertoire quantification. In TCRdb, the public reads were trimmed at Q25 with fastp and aligned with MiXCR, with productive beta chains retained. Rows are combined by CDR3 protein, so each entry shows the most common genes and DNA. The sample table shows about 600,000 distinct CDR3 sequences, and about 21% are seen once. In total, the top ten clones hold less than 15% of the sample.

The input for sequencing was PBMCs, mostly from graft donor cells, taken 360 days after TCRalphabeta/CD19-depleted stem cell transplant. The receptors here all came from a boy less than two years old who had a stem cell transplant for acute myeloid leukemia, so the T cells may come from the graft donor.

J is TRBJ2-7 and V is TRBV12-3 or TRBV12-4, with 7 nucleotides matching TRBD2. The CDR3 is 16 amino acids. V shed 0 bases and J 2 bases; nucleotides not matched to a gene: 7. The CDR3 coding sequence is TGTGCCAGCAGTTTAGCGGGAGGGACGGCTCCCTACGAGCAGTACTTC. It yields the protein CASSLAGGTAPYEQYF.

This clonotype has at least ten counts. V usage is TRBV7-9 and J usage is TRBJ1-1, with D unresolved. The V gene lost 4 bases and the J gene lost 1 base, with 19 bases spanning the gap. The CDR3 is 17 amino acids. CDR1 is SEHNR, CDR2 FQNEAQ, per germline (reference sequence). CDR3 nucleotides: TGTGCCAGCAGCTACCCCTTGTCGGGGAACAGGAACACTGAAGCTTTCTTT. This sequence encodes CASSYPLSGNRNTEAFF.

The chain couples TRBV6-5 to TRBJ1-5; 7 positions agree with TRBD1. V shed 4 bases, J shed 0 bases, and the junction held 12 bases outside the gene matches. Germline CDR1 is MNHEY and CDR2 is SVGAGI. This CDR3 is built from 18 residues. The chain's CDR3 is CASSWGEGAQYSNQPQHF. CDR3 DNA sequence: TGTGCCAGCAGTTGGGGTGAGGGGGCCCAGTATAGCAATCAGCCCCAGCATTTT.

This clonotype was counted ten times or more. The chain joins TRBV7-9 to TRBJ2-1; no reliable D call. Germline V gene data show CDR1 as SEHNR and CDR2 as FQNEAQ (reference sequence). The CDR3 spans 9 residues. CDR3 residues: CGMGNEQFF. The CDR3 DNA reads TGTGGAATGGGTAATGAGCAGTTCTTC.

The CDR3 sequence is CSARGDPGPNEKLFF. DNA for the CDR3: TGCAGTGCTAGAGGGGACCCGGGTCCTAATGAAAAACTGTTTTTT. The V and J genes are TRBV20-1 and TRBJ1-4, with D possibly TRBD1 on 5 matching bases. The V gene lost 1 base and the J gene lost 3 bases, with 12 bases spanning the gap. The CDR3 totals 15 residues. Germline CDR1 reads DFQATT; CDR2 reads SNEGSKA (reference sequence).

This clonotype has ten or more counts. The chain uses TRBV20-1 and TRBJ2-3, with D possibly called TRBD1 or TRBD2 (5 bases each). V lost 5 bases and J lost 0, with 12 bases in between. CDR1 DFQATT and CDR2 SNEGSKA come from the germline V gene (reference sequence). CDR3 length: 14 amino acids. The CDR3 sequence is CSARDETSTDTQYF. CDR3 DNA sequence: TGCAGTGCTCGGGACGAGACTAGCACAGATACGCAGTATTTT.

The V gene is TRBV27, the J gene TRBJ2-7; 7 bases agree with TRBD1. The V gene's germline CDR1 is MNHEY and CDR2 SMNVEV (reference sequence). J lost 3 bases, V lost 1 base, and 6 bases had no gene match. The CDR3 is 15 residues long. The chain's CDR3 is CASSLLSAGGYEQYF. CDR3 DNA sequence: TGTGCCAGCAGTTTATTGTCGGCAGGGGGCTACGAGCAGTACTTC.

This clonotype turned up a few times. The rearrangement links TRBV25-1 to TRBJ2-2; no firm D call. V shed 8 bases and J shed 0 bases, with 16 bases lying between them. CDR3 length equals 16 residues. Germline-derived CDR1 and CDR2 are MGHDK and SYGVNS. The CDR3 DNA is TGTGCCAGCGCGAGACCGGGCCCCACGAACACCGGGGAGCTGTTTTTT. It encodes CASARPGPTNTGELFF.

Turning to this clonotype: A much bigger clone sits one base away, suggesting this may be a read error. Here the CDR3 omits its conserved ending phenylalanine or tryptophan, so a read error is the likely source. J is TRBJ1-6 and V is TRBV12-3 or TRBV12-4; possibly TRBD1 for D (5 bases). With 4 bases removed from V and 10 bases from J, the gap between germline ends came to 17 bases. The CDR3 extends over 15 amino acids. CDR3 loop: CASSWGRAIDSPLHV. The DNA for the CDR3 is TGTGCCAGCAGTTGGGGCAGGGCAATAGACTCACCCCTCCACGTT.

This chain connects TRBV5-5 to TRBJ2-7; D gene ambiguous. The CDR3 covers 15 residues. Per the germline V gene, CDR1 is SGHKS and CDR2 is YYEKEE (reference sequence). The V end lost 0 bases, the J end lost 0 bases, and 10 bases lay between the germline ends. The CDR3 DNA reads as TGTGCCAGCAGCTTGGATAGTGGGTCCTCCTACGAGCAGTACGTC. Protein product: CASSLDSGSSYEQYV.

The chain recombines TRBV12-3 or TRBV12-4 with TRBJ1-1; D not resolved. CDR3 length: 16 residues. V was trimmed by 5 bases and J by 4 bases, leaving 20 bases between them. DNA for the CDR3: TGTGCCAGCAGTCGACTTCTTTTAGGCTTTCCCACTGAAGCTTTCTTT. Residues: CASSRLLLGFPTEAFF.

The V and J genes are TRBV7-6 and TRBJ1-5; D is unresolved. This CDR3 comprises 16 residues. Germline loops: CDR1 SGHVS, CDR2 FNYEAQ. Between the trimmed V and J ends, which lost 2 bases and 4 bases, there was a span of 15 bases. The CDR3: CASSLYPARPNQPQHF. The CDR3 region has the DNA TGTGCCAGCAGCTTATACCCAGCCAGACCAAATCAGCCCCAGCATTTT.

The chain links TRBV20-1 to TRBJ2-7; possibly TRBD1 or TRBD2 for D (5 bases each). Trimming took 0 bases from V and 5 from J, leaving 17 bases between them. The CDR3 sequence is 15 residues long. Germline V gene lookup returns CDR1 DFQATT and CDR2 SNEGSKA (reference sequence). CDR3 region: CSARDGTAWGHEQYV. CDR3 nucleotides: TGCAGTGCTAGAGATGGGACGGCCTGGGGTCACGAGCAGTACGTC.

This clonotype has a count of ten or more. The chain links TRBV9 to TRBJ2-3, with TRBD2 matching 7 bases. Germline loops: CDR1 SGDLS, CDR2 YYNGEE. CDR3 size: 14 residues. The V gene end was trimmed by 4 bases and the J gene end by 2 bases; junction bases not matched to a gene: 4. The CDR3 sequence: CASSLGLPTDTQYF. In nucleotides, the CDR3 is TGTGCCAGCAGCCTGGGACTACCCACAGATACGCAGTATTTT. Full variable domain (outside the CDR3, taken from reference TRBV9 and TRBJ2-3): DSGVTQTPKHLITATGQRVTLRCSPRSGDLSVYWYQQSLDQGLQFLIQYYNGEERAKGNILERFSAQQFPDLHSELNLSSLELGDSALYFCASSLGLPTDTQYFGPGTRLTVL.

There are many counts of this clonotype. V is TRBV29-1 and J is TRBJ2-5, with 7 positions matching TRBD1. Germline CDR1 and CDR2: SQVTM and ANQGSEA. The CDR3 sequence is 17 residues long. Trimming took 4 bases from V and 4 from J; bases not matched to a gene: 18. The CDR3 DNA is TGCAGCGTTGCCGAGGGGCCAATCGCCAGGACAGGAGAGACCCAGTACTTC. This sequence encodes CSVAEGPIARTGETQYF.

This clonotype was picked up a small number of times. V gene TRBV24-1 combines with J gene TRBJ1-1; D is perhaps TRBD1 (5 bases). V lost 4 bases, J lost 1 base, and 12 bases lay in between. This CDR3 comprises 15 residues. Germline assignment: CDR1 KGHDR and CDR2 SFDVKD. DNA for the CDR3: TGTGCCACCAGTGACCGAGGACATCCGAACACTGAAGCTTTCTTT. Translated, it gives CATSDRGHPNTEAFF.